This is a list of T cell receptor beta chains from one sample in a study of T cells in Graves' hyperthyroidism and ophthalmopathy. Each CDR3 protein gets one entry after TCRdb re-called the multiplex PCR reads with MiXCR. Of 390,000 or so distinct CDR3 sequences listed, around 15% are singletons. The sample taken for sequencing was blood. The receptors originated from a man younger than 35 with Graves' ophthalmopathy. Both conserved end residues are part of each CDR3. The D gene is left open where the match is weak. The size entry is marked missing in some rows and otherwise reads once, few, many or a size class.

j_gene	d_gene	v_gene	abundance	CDR3nt	CDR3aa
TRBJ2-2	.	TRBV7-9	.	TGTGCCAGCAGCTTAGCCCTCAGTAACACCGGGGAGCTGTTTTTT	CASSLALSNTGELFF
TRBJ1-1	.	TRBV27	many	TGTGCCAGCAGTATGGGGCGGAACACTGAAGCTTTCTTT	CASSMGRNTEAFF
TRBJ1-1	.	TRBV19	few	TGTGCCAGTAGTATACCCTTACGGGGGGATCGGAACACTGAAGCTTTCTTT	CASSIPLRGDRNTEAFF
TRBJ2-3	TRBD1	TRBV7-3	many	TGTGCCAGCAGCCCCAAAGCCCAGGGGGCCTTCACAGATACGCAGTATTTT	CASSPKAQGAFTDTQYF
TRBJ2-1	.	TRBV7-9	.	TGTGCCAGCAGCTTCCGTGAACTAGTACGGGAGCAGTTCTTC	CASSFRELVREQFF
TRBJ1-2	TRBD1	TRBV6-5	many	TGTGCCAGCAGTTACTCAGGACAGGGGCCCACCTATGGCTACACCTTC	CASSYSGQGPTYGYTF
TRBJ2-1	.	TRBV5-1	many	TGCGCCAGCAGCTTGGTAGAGCATAATGAGCAGTTCTTC	CASSLVEHNEQFF
TRBJ2-5	.	TRBV6-9	.	TGTGCCAGCATTTCGTTATCGAATGGGGAGACCCAGTACTTC	CASISLSNGETQYF
TRBJ2-7	TRBD1	TRBV10-2	few	TGCGCCAGCAGTGAGGGGACAGGGCTCGAGCAGTACTTC	CASSEGTGLEQYF
TRBJ1-6	.	TRBV5-5	few	TGTGCCAGCAGCTTGGAGAGGGGAGAATATAATTCACCCCTCCACTTT	CASSLERGEYNSPLHF
TRBJ2-5	TRBD2	TRBV20-1	many	TGCAGTGCTAGAGTGGTAGCGGGGGGGCTCACGGAGACCCAGTACTTC	CSARVVAGGLTETQYF
TRBJ2-1	TRBD2	TRBV20-1	many	TGCAGTGCTGGGGGGACTAGCGGGACCAATGAGCAGTTCTTC	CSAGGTSGTNEQFF
TRBJ2-2	TRBD1	TRBV11-2	many	TGTGCCAGCCCCCGAGAGCAGGGGGCGGACACCGGGGAGCTGTTTTTT	CASPREQGADTGELFF
TRBJ2-1	TRBD2	TRBV4-1	.	TGCGCCAGCAGCCAACCAGCGGGGGGGGAAAATGAGCAGTTCTTC	CASSQPAGGENEQFF